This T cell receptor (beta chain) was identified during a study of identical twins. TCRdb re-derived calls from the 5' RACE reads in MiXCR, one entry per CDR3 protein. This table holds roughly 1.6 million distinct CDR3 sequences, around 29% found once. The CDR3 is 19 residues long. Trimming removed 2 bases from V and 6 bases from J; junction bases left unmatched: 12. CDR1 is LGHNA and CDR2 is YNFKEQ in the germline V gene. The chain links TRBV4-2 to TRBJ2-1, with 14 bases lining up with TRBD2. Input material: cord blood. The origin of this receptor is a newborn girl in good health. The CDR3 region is CASSQPGLAGEPYSNEQFF. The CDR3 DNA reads TGTGCCAGCAGCCAACCGGGACTAGCGGGGGAGCCTTATTCCAATGAGCAGTTCTTC.